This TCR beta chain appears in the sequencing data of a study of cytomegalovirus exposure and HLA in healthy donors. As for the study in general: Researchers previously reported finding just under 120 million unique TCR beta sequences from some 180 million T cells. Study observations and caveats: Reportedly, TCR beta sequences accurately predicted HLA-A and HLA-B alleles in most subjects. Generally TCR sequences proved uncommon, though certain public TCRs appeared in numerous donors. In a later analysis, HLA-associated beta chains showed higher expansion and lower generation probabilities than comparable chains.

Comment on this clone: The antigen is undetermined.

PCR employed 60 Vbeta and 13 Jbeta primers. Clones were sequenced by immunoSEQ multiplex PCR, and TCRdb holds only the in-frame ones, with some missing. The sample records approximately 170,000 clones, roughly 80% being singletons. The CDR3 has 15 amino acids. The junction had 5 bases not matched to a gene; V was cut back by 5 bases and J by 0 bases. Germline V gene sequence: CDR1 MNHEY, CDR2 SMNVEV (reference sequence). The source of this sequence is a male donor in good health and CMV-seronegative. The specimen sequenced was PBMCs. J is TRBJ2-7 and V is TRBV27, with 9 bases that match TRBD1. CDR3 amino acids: CASSIRTGASYEQYF. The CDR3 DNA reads TGTGCCAGCAGTATCCGGACAGGGGCCTCCTACGAGCAGTACTTC.